The next 26 T cell receptor beta chains were all read from a single sample in a study of blood T cell repertoires in COVID-19. Clones were read by immunoSEQ multiplex PCR, and TCRdb kept only the in-frame ones, dropping some. The sample carries some 100,000 clones, about 90% recorded once. The sequenced sample consisted of peripheral blood. The source of these receptors is a man aged 25 to 40 in a cohort sampled during active COVID-19.

This chain uses TRBV5-4 with TRBJ2-3; 8 positions match TRBD2. In germline, CDR1 is SGHNT, CDR2 YYREEE (reference sequence). The junction had 7 bases not matched to a gene; V was cut back by 0 bases and J by 1 base. The CDR3 consists of 17 residues. This CDR3 is CASSLGRGGLRTDTQYF. The CDR3 bases are TGTGCCAGCAGCTTGGGCCGCGGGGGGCTCCGCACAGATACGCAGTATTTT.

The chain uses TRBV9 and TRBJ2-7; 7 nucleotides agree with TRBD1. Germline assignment: CDR1 SGDLS and CDR2 YYNGEE. This CDR3 comprises 15 residues. Unmatched junction bases numbered 14, after V lost 5 bases and J lost 6 bases. DNA for the CDR3: TGTGCCAGCAGTGGGACAGCCACTAAAGGGGGCGAGCAGTACTTC. Protein product: CASSGTATKGGEQYF. The full variable domain, rest sourced from reference TRBV9 and TRBJ2-7, is DSGVTQTPKHLITATGQRVTLRCSPRSGDLSVYWYQQSLDQGLQFLIQYYNGEERAKGNILERFSAQQFPDLHSELNLSSLELGDSALYFCASSGTATKGGEQYFGPGTRLTVT.

The rearrangement links TRBV6-2 or TRBV6-3 to TRBJ1-5; TRBD1 matches at 10 bases. CDR1 is MNHEY and CDR2 is SVGEGT in the germline V gene. The CDR3 runs to 17 residues. The trim removed 6 bases at V and 0 bases at J, leaving 8 bases unmatched. The CDR3 region is CASSWTGGSYSNQPQHF. DNA of the CDR3: TGTGCCAGCAGCTGGACAGGGGGGTCCTATAGCAATCAGCCCCAGCATTTT.

The chain joins TRBV4-2 to TRBJ1-2; D remains unclear. CDR1 and CDR2 (germline): LGHNA, YNFKEQ. The CDR3 loop spans 13 amino acids. V gave up 0 bases and J gave up 6 bases, with 8 bases separating them. The CDR3 DNA follows: TGTGCCAGCAGCCAAGATGGCCCAGATGGCTACACCTTC. The encoded protein is CASSQDGPDGYTF.

The chain recombines TRBV18 with TRBJ2-3, with 7 bases that match TRBD2. The V segment lost 6 bases and the J segment 2 bases; nucleotides outside the gene matches: 5. Germline loops: CDR1 KGHSH, CDR2 LQKENI. The CDR3 covers 14 residues. The CDR3 bases are TGTGCCAGCTCCCCCGGGGGGATCACAGATACGCAGTATTTT. Its translation is CASSPGGITDTQYF.

The V gene is TRBV5-1, the J gene TRBJ2-7, with D perhaps matching TRBD2 (6 bases). This CDR3 has 13 residues. Trimming removed 2 bases from V and 2 bases from J, with 8 bases in between. The germline V gene encodes CDR1 SGHRS and CDR2 YFSETQ. The chain's CDR3 is CASSFRGTYEQYF. The CDR3 nucleotides read TGCGCCAGCAGCTTTCGCGGGACCTACGAGCAGTACTTC.

Regarding this clone: This sample also contains other DNA sequences that code for the same CDR3. The chain links TRBV3-1 (or the pseudogene TRBV3-2) to TRBJ2-7; 8 bases map to TRBD1. Germline CDR1 LGHDT, CDR2 YNNKEL (reference sequence). After removal of 4 bases from V and 1 base from J, the junction contained 0 bases not matched to a gene. The CDR3 spans 13 residues. The CDR3 loop reads CASSRTGSYEQYF. The CDR3 DNA reads TGTGCCAGCAGCCGGACAGGGTCCTACGAGCAGTACTTC.

V usage is TRBV11-1 and J usage is TRBJ2-2, with D possibly TRBD2 on 5 matching bases. CDR1 and CDR2 from the germline V gene are SGHAT and FQDESV (reference sequence). The CDR3 runs to 13 residues. The V and J ends lost 5 bases and 6 bases respectively, with 10 bases between them. CDR3 residues: CASSHPGAGELFF. CDR3 nucleotides: TGTGCCAGCAGCCATCCCGGGGCCGGGGAGCTGTTTTTT.

The DNA for the CDR3 is TGTGCCAGCAGTGAATCGAGAGACAGAAATTCACCCCTCCACTTT. Protein product: CASSESRDRNSPLHF. The genes are TRBV2 and TRBJ1-6; D perhaps matches TRBD1 (5 bases). Deletions cut 2 bases from V and 7 bases from J, with 12 bases between. The CDR3 consists of 15 residues. From germline, CDR1 is SNHLY and CDR2 FYNNEI.

The V gene is TRBV19, the J gene TRBJ2-5, with D perhaps TRBD2 (6 bases). The CDR3 runs to 12 residues. Trimming removed 5 bases from V and 4 bases from J, with 8 bases in between. Germline-derived CDR1 and CDR2 are LNHDA and SQIVND (reference sequence). Written as DNA, the CDR3 is TGTGCCAGTAGTCCCGGGGGAGAGACCCAGTACTTC. It specifies CASSPGGETQYF.

CDR3 DNA: TGTGCCAGTAGTGCCGGACTGGAATACGAGCAGTACTTC. It is translated as CASSAGLEYEQYF. The chain has TRBV19 and TRBJ2-7; a possible D gene is TRBD2 (5 bases). Between the trimmed V and J ends, which lost 5 bases and 4 bases, there was a span of 12 bases. The length of the CDR3 is 13 residues. Germline lookup yields CDR1 LNHDA and CDR2 SQIVND (reference sequence).

V and J are TRBV27 and TRBJ2-1; 8 bases line up with TRBD2. Germline V gene lookup returns CDR1 MNHEY and CDR2 SMNVEV (reference sequence). The CDR3 consists of 17 residues. V shed 5 bases, J shed 5 bases, and the junction held 14 bases outside the gene matches. In DNA, the CDR3 is TGTGCCAGCAGTCGATCATATCAGCGGGGGCCCCACAATGAGCAGTTCTTC. Translated: CASSRSYQRGPHNEQFF.

The gene calls are TRBV10-3 and TRBJ2-1; D may be TRBD2 (5 bases). The CDR3 loop spans 13 amino acids. Trimming shortened V by 7 bases and J by 5 bases, and 12 bases separated the two germline ends. CDR1 ENHRY and CDR2 SYGVKD come from the germline V gene. As DNA, the CDR3 is TGTGCCATCAAATCGGGAAGTAACAATGAGCAGTTCTTC. Translating it yields CAIKSGSNNEQFF.

This clone showed up just once. The chain has TRBV5-6 and TRBJ2-7; TRBD2 matches 8 bases. The CDR3 sequence is 14 residues long. The ends lost 0 bases at V and 1 base at J; junction bases unmatched: 0. From germline, CDR1 is SGHDT and CDR2 YYEEEE. The chain's CDR3 is CASSLGGGSYEQYF. CDR3 DNA sequence: TGTGCCAGCAGCTTGGGCGGGGGGTCCTACGAGCAGTACTTC.

The V gene is TRBV3-1 (or the pseudogene TRBV3-2), the J gene TRBJ2-3; 7 nucleotides match TRBD2. V shed 0 bases, J shed 2 bases, and the junction held 8 bases outside the gene matches. The CDR3 runs 17 residues. Germline assignment: CDR1 LGHDT and CDR2 YNNKEL (reference sequence). The CDR3 loop reads CASSQDRVGGITDTQYF. CDR3 DNA sequence: TGTGCCAGCAGCCAAGATCGGGTCGGGGGGATCACAGATACGCAGTATTTT.

The chain uses TRBV4-3 and TRBJ1-4, with D possibly matching TRBD1 (6 bases). The CDR3 is made up of 15 amino acids. V lost 0 bases and J lost 6, with 11 bases in between. The germline V gene encodes CDR1 LGHNA and CDR2 YSLEER. CDR3 region: CASSQDFPGDEKLFF. The DNA of the CDR3 is TGCGCCAGCAGCCAAGATTTCCCAGGGGATGAAAAACTGTTTTTT.

The genes are TRBV30 and TRBJ1-2, with 9 bases matching TRBD1. This CDR3 spans 13 amino acids. The germline V gene encodes CDR1 GTSNPN and CDR2 SVGIG (reference sequence). V shed 8 bases, J shed 6 bases, and the junction held 10 bases outside the gene matches. In DNA form, the CDR3 reads TGTGCCGGTACAGGGGGCCCCCCCCATGGCTACACCTTC. It codes for CAGTGGPPHGYTF.

The chain combines TRBV6-6 with TRBJ1-5; 8 bases agree with TRBD1. This CDR3 is 16 amino acids long. In germline, CDR1 is MNHNY, CDR2 SVGAGI (reference sequence). V lost 1 base to trimming and J lost 3 bases; unmatched junction nucleotides: 5. The CDR3 region has the DNA TGTGCCAGCAGTTACTTCCAGGGGGCGGACAATCAGCCCCAGCATTTT. This gives the protein CASSYFQGADNQPQHF.

The genes are TRBV7-9 and TRBJ2-7; 15 bases fit TRBD2. The CDR3 sequence is 17 residues long. V was clipped by 1 base and J by 0 bases; unmatched bases: 1. CDR1 SEHNR and CDR2 FQNEAQ come from the germline V gene (reference sequence). CDR3 sequence reads: CASSLGTSGGASYEQYF. In DNA form, the CDR3 reads TGTGCCAGCAGCTTAGGGACTAGCGGGGGGGCCTCCTACGAGCAGTACTTC. The full variable domain, in which reference TRBV7-9 and TRBJ2-7 provide the parts outside the CDR3, is DTGVSQNPRHKITKRGQNVTFRCDPISEHNRLYWYRQTLGQGPEFLTYFQNEAQLEKSRLLSDRFSAERPKGSFSTLEIQRTEQGDSAMYLCASSLGTSGGASYEQYFGPGTRLTVT.

This chain connects TRBV19 to TRBJ2-1; 11 bases line up with TRBD2. V was pared by 5 bases and J by 8 bases, with 5 bases of the junction left unmatched. The V gene's germline CDR1 is LNHDA and CDR2 SQIVND (reference sequence). CDR3 length equals 14 residues. CDR3 residues: CASSLAGGLDEQFF. CDR3 in DNA: TGTGCCAGTAGTTTAGCGGGGGGGTTGGATGAGCAGTTCTTC.

The chain employs TRBV7-8 and TRBJ1-5; weak D call: TRBD1 (6 bases). The V gene lost 1 base and the J gene lost 5 bases, with 12 bases spanning the gap. The CDR3 sequence is 15 residues long. The germline gives CDR1 SGHVS, CDR2 FQNEAQ. The CDR3 loop reads CASSLGAGVDQPQHF. The CDR3 region has the DNA TGTGCCAGCAGCTTAGGGGCAGGGGTGGATCAGCCCCAGCATTTT.

The chain uses TRBV5-5 and TRBJ2-2; TRBD1 is a possible D gene (6 bases). V gave up 0 bases and J gave up 5 bases, with 14 bases separating them. Per germline, CDR1 SGHKS and CDR2 YYEKEE (reference sequence). The length of the CDR3 is 16 residues. The CDR3 bases are TGTGCCAGCAGCTTGGAGTTCAGGGGTCGGACCGGGGAGCTGTTTTTT. Translation: CASSLEFRGRTGELFF.

The chain recombines TRBV6-1 with TRBJ2-6, with 10 bases aligning to TRBD1. This CDR3 has 18 residues. CDR1 and CDR2 from the germline V gene are MNHNS and SASEGT. The V segment lost 2 bases and the J segment 0 bases; nucleotides outside the gene matches: 4. This chain's CDR3 is CASSEFGDRGSGANVLTF. The DNA of the CDR3 is TGTGCCAGCAGTGAATTCGGGGACAGGGGCTCTGGGGCCAACGTCCTGACTTTC.

V usage is TRBV5-4 and J usage is TRBJ1-2; weak D call: TRBD1 (6 bases). This CDR3 comprises 14 residues. Germline V lookup: CDR1 SGHNT, CDR2 YYREEE (reference sequence). The ends were cut back, 3 bases at V and 8 bases at J, with 17 bases in the middle. CDR3 protein: CASSSLGGAVGYTF. DNA of the CDR3: TGTGCCAGCAGCTCCCTCGGGGGGGCGGTGGGCTACACCTTC.

The chain couples TRBV29-1 to TRBJ2-7; a possible D gene is TRBD1 (5 bases). There are 13 residues in the CDR3. From germline, CDR1 is SQVTM and CDR2 ANQGSEA. V lost 3 bases and J 7 bases, leaving 16 bases between the germline ends. The CDR3 protein is CSVEHLGRGEQYF. CDR3 nucleotide sequence: TGCAGCGTTGAGCATTTGGGAAGGGGAGAGCAGTACTTC.

The rearrangement links TRBV2 to TRBJ2-7, with TRBD2 matching over 8 bases. After removal of 5 bases from V and 3 bases from J, the junction contained 6 bases not matched to a gene. There are 14 residues in the CDR3. CDR1 and CDR2 from the germline V gene are SNHLY and FYNNEI. The CDR3 loop reads CASSSRGAFYEQYF. As DNA, the CDR3 is TGTGCCAGCAGTTCGCGGGGGGCGTTCTACGAGCAGTACTTC.